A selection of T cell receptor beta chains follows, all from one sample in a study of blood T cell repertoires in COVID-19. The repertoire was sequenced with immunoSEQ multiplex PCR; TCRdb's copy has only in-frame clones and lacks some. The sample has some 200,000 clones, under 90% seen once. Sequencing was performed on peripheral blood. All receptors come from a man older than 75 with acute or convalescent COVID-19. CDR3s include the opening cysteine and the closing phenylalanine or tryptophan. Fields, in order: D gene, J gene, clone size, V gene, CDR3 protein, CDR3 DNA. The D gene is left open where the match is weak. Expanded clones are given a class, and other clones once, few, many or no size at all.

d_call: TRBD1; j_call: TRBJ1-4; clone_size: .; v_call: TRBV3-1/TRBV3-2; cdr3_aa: CASSQTGTGNEKLFF; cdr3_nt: TGTGCCAGCAGCCAAACCGGGACAGGGAATGAAAAACTGTTTTTT
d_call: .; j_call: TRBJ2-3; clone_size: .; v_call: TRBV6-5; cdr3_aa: CASSYSAGVGTDTQYF; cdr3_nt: TGTGCCAGCAGTTACTCGGCAGGGGTTGGCACAGATACGCAGTATTTT
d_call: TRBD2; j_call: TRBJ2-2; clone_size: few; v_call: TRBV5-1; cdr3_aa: CASSLVPGGPPGELFF; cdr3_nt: TGCGCCAGCAGCTTGGTTCCGGGAGGGCCCCCCGGGGAGCTGTTTTTT
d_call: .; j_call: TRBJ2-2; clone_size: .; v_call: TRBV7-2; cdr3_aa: CASSLVWVGGNTGELFF; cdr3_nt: TGTGCCAGCAGCTTAGTATGGGTAGGGGGGAACACCGGGGAGCTGTTTTTT
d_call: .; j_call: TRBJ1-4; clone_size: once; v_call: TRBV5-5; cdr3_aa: CASSWMTGLNEKLFF; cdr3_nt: TGTGCCAGCAGCTGGATGACAGGACTTAATGAAAAACTGTTTTTT
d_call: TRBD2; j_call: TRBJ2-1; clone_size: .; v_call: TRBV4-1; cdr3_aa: CASSPRLAGGPHEQFF; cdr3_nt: TGCGCCAGCAGCCCCCGACTAGCGGGAGGGCCGCATGAGCAGTTCTTC
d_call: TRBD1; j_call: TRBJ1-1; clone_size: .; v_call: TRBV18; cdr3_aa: CASSPPGQGFGNTEAFF; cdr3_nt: TGTGCCAGCTCACCACCGGGACAGGGCTTCGGCAACACTGAAGCTTTCTTT
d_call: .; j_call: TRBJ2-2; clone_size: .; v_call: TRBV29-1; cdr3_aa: CSVINGELFF; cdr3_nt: TGCAGCGTTATAAACGGGGAGCTGTTTTTT
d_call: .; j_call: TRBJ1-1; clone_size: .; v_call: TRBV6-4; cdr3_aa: CAGAEDGGTEAFF; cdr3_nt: TGTGCCGGAGCTGAAGACGGGGGCACTGAAGCTTTCTTT
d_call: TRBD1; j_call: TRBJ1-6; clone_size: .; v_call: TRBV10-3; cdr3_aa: CAIRQGSHNSPLHF; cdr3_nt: TGTGCCATCAGACAGGGGAGCCATAATTCACCCCTCCACTTT
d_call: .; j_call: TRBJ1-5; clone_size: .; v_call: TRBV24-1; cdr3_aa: CATSDRSNQPQHF; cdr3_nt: TGTGCCACCAGCGACAGATCAAATCAGCCCCAGCATTTT
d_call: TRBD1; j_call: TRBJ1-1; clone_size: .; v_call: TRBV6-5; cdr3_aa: CASSYTGTGSSEAFF; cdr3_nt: TGTGCCAGCAGTTACACCGGGACAGGGTCCTCTGAAGCTTTCTTT
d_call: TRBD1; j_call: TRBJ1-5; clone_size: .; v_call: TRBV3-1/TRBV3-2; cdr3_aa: CASSRTGYQPQHF; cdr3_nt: TGTGCCAGCAGCAGGACAGGCTATCAGCCCCAGCATTTT
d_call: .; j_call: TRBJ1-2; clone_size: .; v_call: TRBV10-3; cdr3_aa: CAISESPDYGYTF; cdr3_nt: TGTGCCATCAGTGAGTCACCAGACTATGGCTACACCTTC
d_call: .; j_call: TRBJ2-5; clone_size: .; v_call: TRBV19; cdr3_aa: CASSIRETQYF; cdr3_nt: TGTGCCAGTAGTATTAGAGAGACCCAGTACTTC
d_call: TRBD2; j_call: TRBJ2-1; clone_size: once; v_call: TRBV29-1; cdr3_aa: CSVDGRAGNEQFF; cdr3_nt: TGCAGCGTTGACGGGAGGGCCGGCAATGAGCAGTTCTTC
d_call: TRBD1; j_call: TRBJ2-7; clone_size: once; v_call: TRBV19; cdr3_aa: CASSGTGSYEQYF; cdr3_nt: TGTGCCAGTAGTGGGACAGGGTCCTACGAGCAGTACTTC
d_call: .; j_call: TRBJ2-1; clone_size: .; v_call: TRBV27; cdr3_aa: CASSLPGSLPNEQFF; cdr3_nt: TGTGCCAGCAGTTTACCGGGATCCCTCCCCAATGAGCAGTTCTTC
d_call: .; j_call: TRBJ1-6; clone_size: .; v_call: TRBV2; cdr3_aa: CASSDSQGSYSPLHF; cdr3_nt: TGTGCCAGCAGTGACTCGCAGGGCAGCTACTCACCCCTCCACTTT
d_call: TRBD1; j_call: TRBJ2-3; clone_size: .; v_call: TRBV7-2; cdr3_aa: CASSRSTGSRSTDTQYF; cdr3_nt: TGTGCCAGCAGCCGCTCGACAGGGAGCCGTAGCACAGATACGCAGTATTTT
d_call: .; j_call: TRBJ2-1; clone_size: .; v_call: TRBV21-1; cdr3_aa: CASSNPGRVLYNEQFF; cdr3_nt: TGTGCCAGCAGCAATCCAGGCAGGGTCCTTTACAATGAGCAGTTCTTC
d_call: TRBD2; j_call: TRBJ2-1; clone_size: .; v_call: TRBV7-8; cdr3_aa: CASSLVPAGEQFF; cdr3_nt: TGTGCCAGCAGCTTAGTCCCAGCGGGGGAGCAGTTCTTC
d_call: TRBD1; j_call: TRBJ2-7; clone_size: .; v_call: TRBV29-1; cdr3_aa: CSARTGVGEQYF; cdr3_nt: TGCAGCGCCCGAACAGGGGTCGGGGAGCAGTACTTC
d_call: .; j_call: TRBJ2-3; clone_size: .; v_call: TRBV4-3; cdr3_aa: CASSPHGAGDVRGTDTQYF; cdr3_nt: TGCGCCAGCAGCCCGCATGGAGCAGGGGATGTAAGGGGCACAGATACGCAGTATTTT
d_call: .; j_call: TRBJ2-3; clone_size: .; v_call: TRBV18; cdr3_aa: CASSPGLSTDTQYF; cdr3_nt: TGTGCCAGCTCCCCTGGACTTAGCACAGATACGCAGTATTTT
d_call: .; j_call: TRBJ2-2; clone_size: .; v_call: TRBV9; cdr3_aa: CASSSGQGGDTGELFF; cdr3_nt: TGTGCCAGCAGCTCCGGACAGGGAGGGGACACCGGGGAGCTGTTTTTT
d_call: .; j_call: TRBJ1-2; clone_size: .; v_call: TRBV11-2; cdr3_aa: CASSLIGGLSPGYTF; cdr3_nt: TGTGCCAGCAGCTTGATTGGGGGCCTCAGTCCTGGCTACACCTTC
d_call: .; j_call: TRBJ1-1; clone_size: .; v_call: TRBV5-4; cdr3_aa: CASSLLRGESAEAFF; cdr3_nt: TGTGCCAGCAGCTTGTTGCGGGGGGAGAGCGCTGAAGCTTTCTTT
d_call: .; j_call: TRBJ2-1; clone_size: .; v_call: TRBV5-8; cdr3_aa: CASSHITVGARGEQFF; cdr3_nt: TGTGCCAGCAGCCATATCACAGTGGGGGCCCGTGGTGAGCAGTTCTTC
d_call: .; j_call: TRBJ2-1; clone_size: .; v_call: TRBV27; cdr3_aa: CASSPLRETYNEQFF; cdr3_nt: TGTGCCAGCAGCCCCTTGAGGGAGACGTACAATGAGCAGTTCTTC
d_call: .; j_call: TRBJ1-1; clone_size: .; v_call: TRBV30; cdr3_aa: CAWSQALSNTEAFF; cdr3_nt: TGTGCCTGGAGTCAGGCGTTGTCGAACACTGAAGCTTTCTTT
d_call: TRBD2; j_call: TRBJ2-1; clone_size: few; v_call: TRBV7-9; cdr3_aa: CASSGEGSYNEQFF; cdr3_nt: TGTGCCAGCAGCGGGGAGGGATCCTACAATGAGCAGTTCTTC
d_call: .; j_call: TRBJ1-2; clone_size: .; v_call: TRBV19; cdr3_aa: CASTIDEGYGYTF; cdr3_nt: TGTGCCAGTACCATCGACGAGGGCTATGGCTACACCTTC
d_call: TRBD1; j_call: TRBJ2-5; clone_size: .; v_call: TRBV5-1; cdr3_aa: CASSLWGQSQETQYF; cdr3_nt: TGCGCCAGCAGCTTGTGGGGACAGAGCCAAGAGACCCAGTACTTC
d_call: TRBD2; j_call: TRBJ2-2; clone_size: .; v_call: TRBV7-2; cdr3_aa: CASSLFPTSGRNTGELFF; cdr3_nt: TGTGCCAGCAGCTTATTCCCCACTAGCGGGAGGAACACCGGGGAGCTGTTTTTT
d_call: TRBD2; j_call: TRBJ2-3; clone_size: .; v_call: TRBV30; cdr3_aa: CAWSFGAGGDTQYF; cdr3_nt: TGTGCCTGGAGTTTCGGGGCGGGAGGAGATACGCAGTATTTT
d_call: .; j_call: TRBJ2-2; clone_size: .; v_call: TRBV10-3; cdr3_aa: CAITTGSGELFF; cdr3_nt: TGTGCCATCACAACGGGTTCTGGGGAGCTGTTTTTT
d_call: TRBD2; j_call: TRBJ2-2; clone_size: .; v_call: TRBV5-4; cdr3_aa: CASSGSGRNTGELFF; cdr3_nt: TGTGCCAGCAGTGGTAGCGGGAGGAACACCGGGGAGCTGTTTTTT